This TCR beta chain was captured in a study of blood T cell repertoires in COVID-19. Overall study: Sites across the United States, Italy and Spain contributed samples from acute and convalescent COVID-19. PBMCs, B-cell-depleted T cells, or T cells were the source of the cDNA or gDNA that made up the material.

Source study methods: Counts of nucleated cells, estimated from reference gene primer amplification, were obtained. TCRdb's table, derived via immunoSEQ multiplex PCR, lists solely in-frame clones and lacks some. D and trimming were read from the DNA, whereas the V and J calls and clone size are those reported in that table. The sample lists about 240,000 clones, 80% to 90% occurring once. Germline trimming cut 3 bases from V and 3 bases from J; bases unmatched to any gene: 18. Germline lookup yields CDR1 SQVTM and CDR2 ANQGSEA. This CDR3 contains 18 residues. Sequencing was done on a sample of peripheral blood. The clonotype comes from a man in his fifties or sixties with acute or convalescent COVID-19. The V gene is TRBV29-1, the J gene TRBJ1-2, with TRBD1 matching over 8 bases. The chain's CDR3 is CSVDRHRTGSRLYYGYTF. In DNA form, the CDR3 reads TGCAGCGTTGACCGCCACAGGACAGGGAGCAGGCTATACTATGGCTACACCTTC.